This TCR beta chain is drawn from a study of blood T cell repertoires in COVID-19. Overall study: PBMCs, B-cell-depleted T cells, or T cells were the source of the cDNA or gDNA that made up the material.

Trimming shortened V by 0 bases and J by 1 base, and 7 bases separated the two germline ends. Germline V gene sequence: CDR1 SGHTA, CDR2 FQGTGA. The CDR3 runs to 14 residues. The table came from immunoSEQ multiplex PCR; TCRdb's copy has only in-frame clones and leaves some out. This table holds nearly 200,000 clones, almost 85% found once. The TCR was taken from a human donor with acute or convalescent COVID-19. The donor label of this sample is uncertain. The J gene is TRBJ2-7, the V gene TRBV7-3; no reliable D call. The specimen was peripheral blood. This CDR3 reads CASSLTPLSYEQYF. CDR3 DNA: TGTGCCAGCAGCTTAACTCCCCTTTCCTACGAGCAGTACTTC.